This T cell receptor (beta chain) was sequenced for a study of T cell changes during pregnancy in multiple sclerosis. The CDR3 loop spans 16 amino acids. CDR1 and CDR2 from the germline V gene are SGHDT and YYEEEE. Trimming pared 0 bases from V and 0 bases from J, leaving 10 bases between. Clones were sequenced by immunoSEQ multiplex PCR, and TCRdb holds only the in-frame ones, with some missing. The profile shows 25,000 to 35,000 clones, about 91% of them singletons. The sample here was peripheral blood, taken in the first trimester of pregnancy. This receptor was taken from a female donor in good health, enrolled as a control in a pregnancy study. J is TRBJ2-1 and V is TRBV5-6; D possibly corresponds to TRBD2 (5 bases). This CDR3 is CASSLDLGSSYNEQFF. CDR3 bases: TGTGCCAGCAGCTTGGACCTGGGGAGCTCCTACAATGAGCAGTTCTTC.